These T cell receptor beta chains were read from a single sample in a study of technical replicates of blood from a handful of donors. The protocol was immunoSEQ multiplex PCR, while the TCRdb copy is restricted to in-frame clones and leaves out a portion. This table has approximately 73,000 clones, just under 95% appearing once. The material sequenced was T cells isolated from PBMCs. These receptors came from a human donor in good health. Each CDR3 is given with its conserved first and last residue. D genes are given only for firm matches. The size of a clone is reported for some rows only, either as once, few or many, or as a class for expanded clones.

d_gene	v_gene	abundance	j_gene	CDR3aa	CDR3nt
-	TRBV19	once	TRBJ1-5	CASSQQREIQPQHF	TGTGCCAGTAGCCAACAACGGGAGATCCAGCCCCAGCATTTT
-	TRBV25-1	-	TRBJ2-1	CASTLGSYNEQFF	TGTGCCAGCACTCTCGGCTCCTACAATGAGCAGTTCTTC
-	TRBV14	-	TRBJ1-4	CASSQDPVATNEKLFF	TGTGCCAGCAGCCAAGACCCCGTCGCAACTAATGAAAAACTGTTTTTT
-	TRBV9	-	TRBJ2-2	CASSASSGELFF	TGTGCCAGCAGCGCTAGCTCCGGGGAGCTGTTTTTT
TRBD1	TRBV13	-	TRBJ2-7	CASSLPGQGFHYEQYF	TGTGCCAGCAGCCTCCCTGGACAGGGTTTTCACTACGAGCAGTACTTC
TRBD2	TRBV9	-	TRBJ2-1	CASSVASGRGLASYNEQFF	TGTGCCAGCAGCGTAGCCTCCGGACGAGGACTAGCCTCCTACAATGAGCAGTTCTTC
TRBD1	TRBV7-3	-	TRBJ2-3	CASSPDRGLDTQYF	TGTGCCAGCAGCCCTGACAGGGGTTTGGATACGCAGTATTTT
TRBD1	TRBV7-9	-	TRBJ1-1	CAIDRDAFF	TGTGCCATAGACAGGGATGCTTTCTTT
TRBD1	TRBV23-1	once	TRBJ2-5	CASSQPSYRQGRETQYF	TGCGCCAGCAGTCAACCGAGTTACAGACAGGGCCGGGAGACCCAGTACTTC
TRBD1	TRBV10-3	-	TRBJ2-7	CAISEPRDRSSYEQYF	TGTGCCATCAGTGAACCGCGGGACAGGAGCTCCTACGAGCAGTACTTC
-	TRBV13	-	TRBJ1-4	CASSLGQQGLNEKLFF	TGTGCCAGCAGCTTAGGCCAGCAGGGCCTAAATGAAAAACTGTTTTTT
TRBD1	TRBV19	-	TRBJ2-3	CASSRQGSTADTQYF	TGTGCCAGTAGTAGACAGGGGTCAACGGCAGATACGCAGTATTTT
TRBD1	TRBV2	few	TRBJ1-1	CAINRGPEAFF	TGTGCCATAAACAGGGGCCCTGAAGCTTTCTTT
-	TRBV5-4	once	TRBJ1-1	CASSQGDTEAFF	TGTGCCAGCAGCCAAGGGGACACTGAAGCTTTCTTT
-	TRBV6-5	-	TRBJ1-4	CASREGRERGKLFF	TGTGCCAGCCGCGAGGGACGGGAGAGAGGAAAACTGTTTTTT
-	TRBV5-1	-	TRBJ1-1	CASSLDSGTYMNTEAFF	TGCGCCAGCAGCTTGGACTCCGGGACATATATGAACACTGAAGCTTTCTTT
-	TRBV5-4	-	TRBJ1-1	CASSPWEGVNTEAFF	TGTGCCAGCAGCCCTTGGGAGGGTGTGAACACTGAAGCTTTCTTT
-	TRBV15	once	TRBJ2-1	CATSRVGKDLRREQFF	TGTGCCACCAGCAGAGTCGGGAAGGACTTGAGACGTGAGCAGTTCTTC
-	TRBV25-1	-	TRBJ2-7	CASSEYRVLYF	TGTGCCAGCAGTGAATACAGGGTACTGTACTTC
-	TRBV6-5	-	TRBJ1-1	CASSYLKSGTEAFF	TGTGCCAGCAGTTACCTGAAATCGGGGACTGAAGCTTTCTTT
TRBD2	TRBV6-6	-	TRBJ2-3	CASSNPSGSADTQYF	TGTGCCAGCAGCAACCCTAGCGGGAGTGCAGATACGCAGTATTTT
-	TRBV9	-	TRBJ2-7	CASSPGGLTTYEQYF	TGTGCCAGCAGCCCCGGAGGGCTCACCACCTACGAGCAGTACTTC
-	TRBV19	-	TRBJ2-1	CASSIGRGSDEQFF	TGTGCCAGTAGTATAGGAAGGGGCTCGGATGAGCAGTTCTTC